A single sample is the source of the 13 T cell receptor beta chains below, sequenced in a study of identical twins. TCRdb re-derived calls from the 5' RACE reads in MiXCR, one entry per CDR3 protein. Among 450,000 or so distinct CDR3 sequences listed, more than 20% were seen once. This same sample was also part of a study on T cells expressing NK-cell markers.

Material: CD4+ T cells sorted from blood. Receptors were obtained from a woman aged 18-29 years in good health.

The rearrangement joins TRBV15 to TRBJ2-5, with TRBD2 as a possible D gene (7 bases). The CDR3 contains 13 residues. Germline V gene lookup returns CDR1 LNHNV and CDR2 YYDKDF (reference sequence). V was clipped by 5 bases and J by 3 bases, with 10 bases between them. In DNA form, the CDR3 reads TGTGCCACCAGCGGGGGGGCCGAAGAGACCCAGTACTTC. Residues: CATSGGAEETQYF.

V usage is TRBV21-1 and J usage is TRBJ2-7; TRBD1 was called by the table and not checked on the DNA. TRBV21-1 is a known pseudogene. CDR3 length: 17 amino acids. The CDR3 spells CASSNRGPTGRLPEQYF. The CDR3 DNA reads as TGTGCCAGCAGCAATAGGGGGCCGACAGGCCGGCTCCCCGAGCAGTACTTC.

V usage is TRBV29-1 and J usage is TRBJ1-4; D gene uncertain. Germline-derived CDR1 and CDR2 are SQVTM and ANQGSEA. The germline V and J ends were trimmed by 3 bases and 7 bases, with 9 bases remaining between them. CDR3 length equals 12 residues. CDR3 nucleotide sequence: TGCAGCGTTGATCCAGGTGGTGAAAAACTGTTTTTT. It codes for CSVDPGGEKLFF.

This clonotype was seen more than once but under ten times. The V and J genes are TRBV20-1 and TRBJ1-1, with unresolved D. CDR3 size: 12 residues. V was clipped by 4 bases and J by 2 bases, with 8 bases between them. Germline V gene sequence: CDR1 DFQATT, CDR2 SNEGSKA (reference sequence). As DNA, the CDR3 is TGCAGTGCTAAGGCAGTTAACACTGAAGCTTTCTTT. Amino acids: CSAKAVNTEAFF.

This clonotype came up a few times. This chain links TRBV5-8 with TRBJ1-1; D is unclear. CDR1 is SGHTS, CDR2 YDEGEE, per germline. Between the trimmed V and J ends, which lost 4 bases and 11 bases, there was a span of 12 bases. CDR3 length equals 11 residues. CDR3 sequence reads: CASSRIYKAFF. In nucleotides, the CDR3 is TGTGCCAGCAGCCGGATATACAAGGCTTTCTTT. Supplemented by reference TRBV5-8 and TRBJ1-1, the full variable domain reads EAGVTQSPTHLIKTRGQQATLRCSPISGHTSVYWYQQALGLGLQFLLWYDEGEERNRGNFPPRFSGRQFPNYSSELNVNALELEDSALYLCASSRIYKAFFGQGTRLTVV.

This clonotype was observed a handful of times. The chain joins TRBV7-8 to TRBJ1-1, with D hard to call. CDR1 is SGHVS and CDR2 is FQNEAQ in the germline V gene. V lost 5 bases and J 1 base, leaving 8 bases between the germline ends. The CDR3 contains 13 residues. The CDR3 loop reads CASSPHSNTEAFF. The CDR3 DNA sequence: TGTGCCAGCAGCCCGCACTCGAACACTGAAGCTTTCTTT.

This clonotype appeared many times. V usage is TRBV7-2 and J usage is TRBJ2-2, with D perhaps matching TRBD2 (5 bases). The V gene's germline CDR1 is SGHTA and CDR2 FQGNSA. Trimming cost V 4 bases and J 4 bases, with 10 bases left between them. The CDR3 is made up of 14 amino acids. The CDR3 is CASSYRSGTGELFF. The DNA for the CDR3 is TGTGCCAGCAGCTACCGGAGCGGCACCGGGGAGCTGTTTTTT.

In DNA form, the CDR3 reads TGTGCCAGCAGCCACCAACAAGAGACCCAGTACTTC. Translated: CASSHQQETQYF. This sequence joins TRBV11-3 and TRBJ2-5, with no clear D. The germline V gene has CDR1 SGHNT and CDR2 YENEEA. V dropped 5 bases and J dropped 2 bases, with 6 bases sitting between them. The CDR3 is 12 amino acids. Full variable domain (outside the CDR3, taken from reference TRBV11-3 and TRBJ2-5): EAGVVQSPRYKIIEKKQPVAFWCNPISGHNTLYWYLQNLGQGPELLIRYENEEAVDDSQLPKDRFSAERLKGVDSTLKIQPAELGDSAVYLCASSHQQETQYFGPGTRLLVL.

The chain employs TRBV5-1 and TRBJ1-2; D unresolved. The CDR3 has 13 residues. Germline-derived CDR1 and CDR2 are SGHRS and YFSETQ. V gave up 0 bases and J gave up 1 base, with 4 bases separating them. The CDR3 is CASSLDNNYGYTF. CDR3 bases: TGCGCCAGCAGCTTGGACAATAACTATGGCTACACCTTC.

The chain has TRBV6-6 and TRBJ1-2, with 8 bases identical to TRBD1. CDR1 is MNHNY and CDR2 is SVGAGI in the germline V gene (reference sequence). This CDR3 contains 13 residues. The CDR3 coding sequence is TGTGCTGCGAGGACAGGGACGGACTATGGCTACACCTTC. It translates to CAARTGTDYGYTF.

The chain combines TRBV5-6 with TRBJ1-1; D is possibly TRBD1 (5 bases). V lost 4 bases and J 5 bases, leaving 18 bases between the germline ends. The CDR3 is 15 amino acids. Looked up from germline, CDR1 is SGHDT and CDR2 is YYEEEE. In DNA, the CDR3 is TGTGCCAGCAGCCGTCGCCGGGGCGGTAGGACTGAAGCTTTCTTT. This codes for CASSRRRGGRTEAFF.

The rearrangement links TRBV12-3 or TRBV12-4 to TRBJ2-5; 8 bases map to TRBD2. This CDR3 is built from 12 residues. Germline trimming cut 6 bases from V and 7 bases from J; bases unmatched to any gene: 4. The CDR3 spells CASSPTSATQYF. The CDR3 nucleotides are TGTGCCAGCAGCCCGACTAGCGCGACCCAGTACTTC.

V is TRBV20-1 and J is TRBJ2-1, with D tentatively TRBD1 or TRBD2 (6 bases each). CDR1 is DFQATT, CDR2 SNEGSKA, per germline (reference sequence). V shed 6 bases and J shed 0 bases, with 15 bases lying between them. The CDR3 has 15 residues. The CDR3 DNA reads TGCAGTGCCAGGGTGGGGGGCAACTCCTACAATGAGCAGTTCTTC. Translation gives CSARVGGNSYNEQFF.